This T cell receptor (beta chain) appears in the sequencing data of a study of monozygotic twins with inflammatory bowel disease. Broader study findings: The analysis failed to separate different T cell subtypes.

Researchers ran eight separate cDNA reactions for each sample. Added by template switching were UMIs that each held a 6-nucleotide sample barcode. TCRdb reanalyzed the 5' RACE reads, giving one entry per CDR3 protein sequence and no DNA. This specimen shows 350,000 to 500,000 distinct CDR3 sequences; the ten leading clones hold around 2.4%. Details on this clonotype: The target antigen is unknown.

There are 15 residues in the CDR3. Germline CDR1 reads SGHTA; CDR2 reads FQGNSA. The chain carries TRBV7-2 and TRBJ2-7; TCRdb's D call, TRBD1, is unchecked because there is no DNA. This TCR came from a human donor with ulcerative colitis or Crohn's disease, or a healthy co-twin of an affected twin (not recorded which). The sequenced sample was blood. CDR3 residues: CASSLNDRGFYEQYF. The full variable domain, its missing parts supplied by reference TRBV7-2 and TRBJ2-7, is GAGVSQSPSNKVTEKGKDVELRCDPISGHTALYWYRQSLGQGLEFLIYFQGNSAPDKSGLPSDRFSAERTGGSVSTLTIQRTQQEDSAVYLCASSLNDRGFYEQYFGPGTRLTVT.